Given below is one T cell receptor beta chain in context. The antigen it binds to is not known. No much larger clonotype is one base removed from it; base qualities were not supplied. Single viable CD3+CD4+CD8-CD45RO+ cells were sorted as memory CD4+ T cells on a FACSAria II. CMV serostatus was determined using a Roche Elecsys assay that detects serum IgG against CMV pp150, pp28, p38 and p52. After the samples were thawed, total CD4+ T cells were enriched through positive selection using CD4 magnetic microbeads. The samples came from a different study that was designed specifically to examine the CD4+ T cell memory repertoire. Peripheral blood mononuclear cells were isolated and cryopreserved according to standard operating procedures, and serum was kept at -80 degrees C. Staining used CD3-PerCP (BW264/56), CD4-APC (RPA-T4), CD45RO-PE (UCHT1) and CD8-Pacific Orange (3B5) antibodies, with Sytox blue excluding non-viable cells.

The Quick-DNA Microprep Kit was used to extract genomic DNA from the sorted cells. TCRbeta DNA was amplified with the immunoSEQ hsTCRbeta kit following the manufacturer's protocol. An Illumina MiSeq instrument was used to sequence the TCRbeta libraries. The authors processed their data as follows. After out-of-frame sequences were removed, 2,204,828 distinct TCRbeta sequences remained, averaging about 67,000 per individual. Each individual was scored using the number of 164 previously reported CMV-associated TCRbeta sequences that the individual carried and the total number of productive distinct TCRbeta sequences. A beta-binomial model was reimplemented in Python, and random forests from scikit-learn, run with default parameters, were trained on data from the US cohort. Classifier performance on the Belgian cohort was summarized as median AUC with percentile confidence intervals over 10,000 bootstrap iterations. In TCRdb, the immuneACCESS table is reduced to in-frame sequences with V and J assigned. These tables do not hold every clone; where another copy was compared, an unresolved V gene accounts for under half, and the others remain unexplained. V and J calls and clone size are copied from that table; D and trimming were computed from the DNA. Within this sample are some 30,000 clones, with approximately 72% of them counted one time only. The ten largest clones add up to around 0.63% of the sample.

Spanning cysteine to phenylalanine, the CDR3 consists of 16 amino acids. The DNA shown is the 48-base CDR3, in frame from base 1. The germline V end is reduced by 2 bases and the J end by 6 bases; junction bases left unmatched: 10. Per the germline V gene, MGHRA is the CDR1 and YSYEKL is the CDR2. These data originate in a study of memory CD4+ T cells and cytomegalovirus serostatus (dated by TCRdb to about 2019). As for the study more broadly: The cohort included around 35 healthy adults from Belgium, of whom 9 were CMV seropositive and about 25 were CMV seronegative. CD4+ memory TCRbeta repertoires of a Belgian cohort with known cytomegalovirus serostatus were sequenced in order to replicate a published TCR-based CMV serostatus classifier.

Results the study describes overall, beyond this receptor: For CMV serostatus prediction, a median bootstrapped AUC of 0.95 was reached with the original framework, and a median bootstrapped AUC of 0.91 was reached with a US-trained random forest. Among the 150 to 200 previously reported CMV-associated TCRbeta sequences, 67 showed up in the CD4+ memory repertoires, with each one found in between one and five individuals. A median bootstrapped AUC of 0.95 with a 95% CI of 0.76-1.00 was achieved on the Belgian cohort by the original-framework classifier. Only CD4+CD45RO+ memory cells were sequenced, in contrast to the original study, which included naive and memory CD4+ and CD8+ populations. The results were interpreted as suggesting that the CMV-associated TCR signature is largely present in the CD4+ memory repertoire.

The sequenced sample consisted of memory CD4+ T cells from blood. The chain is made from TRBV4-1 and TRBJ2-3, with TRBD1 matching 8 junction bases. The sequence was obtained from an adult in good health and CMV-seronegative. Some clones in this sample may be carry-over from other donors' samples. The DNA reads as follows: TGCGCCAGCAGCCAAAGGACAGGGCGGGTTGGCGATACGCAGTATTTT. Its translation reads: CASSQRTGRVGDTQYF.